Below, 9 T cell receptor beta chains from the same sample are listed, as sequenced in a study of T cells in localized non-small cell lung cancer. Clones were read by immunoSEQ multiplex PCR, and TCRdb kept only the in-frame ones, dropping some. The data contain some 35,000 clones, 85% to 95% of them singletons. The specimen comprised peripheral blood, sampled before any cancer treatment. Source of these receptors: a female donor older than 55 with stage I lung adenocarcinoma.

The rearrangement uses TRBV5-8 and TRBJ2-1; TRBD2 matches at 14 bases. The CDR3 runs to 15 residues. After removal of 1 base from V and 14 bases from J, the junction contained 8 bases not matched to a gene. Looked up from germline, CDR1 is SGHTS and CDR2 is YDEGEE. In DNA form, the CDR3 reads TGTGCCAGCAGCTTGTTTAGACTAGCGGGGGGGCCTAAGTTCTTC. Translating it yields CASSLFRLAGGPKFF.

The CDR3 region is CASSAGLWKQYV. CDR3 nucleotides: TGTGCCAGCAGTGCCGGACTGTGGAAGCAGTACGTC. The chain has TRBV6-1 and TRBJ2-7, with D perhaps TRBD2 (5 bases). The ends were cut back, 4 bases at V and 8 bases at J, with 12 bases in the middle. Per germline, CDR1 MNHNS and CDR2 SASEGT. The CDR3 runs to 12 residues.

The chain carries TRBV19 and TRBJ1-4, with TRBD1 as a possible D gene (6 bases). This CDR3 contains 17 residues. Germline V gene lookup returns CDR1 LNHDA and CDR2 SQIVND (reference sequence). V was cut by 6 bases and J by 2 bases, with 19 bases left in between. The CDR3 DNA reads TGTGCCAGTAGACCTAGGGGGGGGACCAATACTAATGAAAAACTGTTTTTT. This gives the protein CASRPRGGTNTNEKLFF.

This chain joins TRBV7-9 and TRBJ1-1, with a tentative D call TRBD1 (6 bases). The germline V gene has CDR1 SEHNR and CDR2 FQNEAQ (reference sequence). V was clipped by 8 bases and J by 7 bases, with 17 bases between them. The CDR3 is made up of 13 amino acids. The CDR3 DNA is TGTGCCAGCCGGAGGTCCCAGGGGTTTGAAGCTTTCTTT. Translated, it gives CASRRSQGFEAFF.

This clone was seen only a few times. The chain employs TRBV10-3 and TRBJ1-2; TRBD1 is a possible D gene (6 bases). V lost 8 bases and J lost 5, with 9 bases in between. The CDR3 extends over 11 amino acids. Germline-derived CDR1 and CDR2 are ENHRY and SYGVKD. DNA for the CDR3: TGTGCCATCGATAGGGGGTATGGCTACACCTTC. Amino acids: CAIDRGYGYTF.

The chain uses TRBV6-6 and TRBJ1-4, with D uncertain. CDR1 and CDR2 from the germline V gene are MNHNY and SVGAGI (reference sequence). V lost 0 bases to trimming and J lost 3 bases, with 5 bases between them. The CDR3 has 14 amino acids. The CDR3 here is CASSYSRANEKLFF. CDR3 DNA: TGTGCCAGCAGTTACTCGAGGGCTAATGAAAAACTGTTTTTT.

V usage is TRBV7-8 and J usage is TRBJ2-3, with TRBD2 as a possible D gene (6 bases). CDR1 and CDR2 from the germline V gene are SGHVS and FQNEAQ. CDR3 length: 18 amino acids. V was clipped by 1 base and J by 3 bases, with 20 bases between them. The CDR3 sequence is CASSLGFPGETGTDTQYF. DNA of the CDR3: TGTGCCAGCAGCTTAGGTTTCCCGGGAGAGACTGGGACAGATACGCAGTATTTT.

The chain joins TRBV6-5 to TRBJ1-6; TRBD1 matches 7 bases. CDR1 is MNHEY and CDR2 is SVGAGI in the germline V gene. J lost 7 bases, V lost 4 bases, and 4 bases had no gene match. CDR3 length: 14 residues. In DNA form, the CDR3 reads TGTGCCAGCAGTTTCACAGGGGACAATTCACCCCTCCACTTT. Translated: CASSFTGDNSPLHF.

The genes are TRBV19 and TRBJ1-2; D is perhaps TRBD1 (5 bases). CDR1 LNHDA and CDR2 SQIVND come from the germline V gene (reference sequence). The CDR3 loop spans 14 amino acids. V dropped 7 bases and J dropped 2 bases, with 14 bases sitting between them. The CDR3 sequence is CASTPTEGNYGYTF. The CDR3 nucleotides read TGTGCCAGTACCCCGACAGAGGGAAACTATGGCTACACCTTC.